The source of this T cell receptor beta chain is a study of early T cells in non-severe SARS-CoV-2 infection. Whole-study context: Bulk RNA taken from unsorted whole blood was sequenced, leaving chains unpaired.

Study-level points and caveats: A preference for anti-spike CD8 responses marked VDJdb matching, which missed private and CD4 specificities.

Via MiXCR, TCRdb re-called the 5' RACE reads, giving one row per CDR3 protein. The sample includes approximately 71,000 distinct CDR3 sequences, 9.5% to 15% seen only once; the top ten take 2.5% to 3%. CDR3 length equals 13 residues. Germline values: CDR1 SQVTM, CDR2 ANQGSEA. As to this clonotype: Its cognate antigen is unknown. The junction differs from germline at one of its ends, possibly a read error.

Sequenced here: whole blood, sampled at baseline. The origin of this receptor is an adult who was a healthcare worker with PCR-confirmed SARS-CoV-2 infection or an uninfected control (not recorded which). V is TRBV29-1 and J is TRBJ1-2; TRBD1 matches 7 bases. In DNA, the CDR3 is TGCAGCGTTGGGGACAGCGGCAACTTTGGCTACACCTTC. Residues: CSVGDSGNFGYTF.